This T cell receptor (beta chain) was observed in a study of identical twins. Trimming took 2 bases from V and 7 from J, leaving 15 bases between them. The CDR3 runs 14 residues. Germline-derived CDR1 and CDR2 are LGHDT and YNNKEL (reference sequence). TCRdb passed the 5' RACE reads through MiXCR, listing each CDR3 protein once. Here the sample spans hundreds of thousands of distinct CDR3 sequences, about 7% being singletons. This clonotype has just a few counts. The target antigen is unknown. Every one of the donors was a healthy Caucasian. The study, taken as a whole, reports: Abundant cord blood beta clonotypes carried fewer insertions; memory repertoires showed none. Beta out-of-frame sequences displayed a weaker excess of sharing between twins.

In addition, the sample was reused for a study of yellow fever vaccine responses in identical twins.

The gene calls are TRBV3-1 and TRBJ2-7; perhaps TRBD2 as D (6 bases). This TCR was recovered from a woman aged 18-29 years in good health. Source material: memory (CD45RO+) T cells sorted from blood. The CDR3 sequence: CASSQWGPAGEQYF. The CDR3 region has the DNA TGTGCCAGCAGCCAATGGGGACCCGCGGGAGAGCAGTACTTC.